This TCR beta chain was observed in a study of shared clonotypes between healthy human individuals. Authors' data handling: As immunoSEQ supplied junction-only sequences (without quality scores), filtering differed. Some clones are missing from TCRdb's copy, which holds only in-frame ones; the method was immunoSEQ multiplex PCR. That table supplies the V and J calls and clone size; D and trimming were determined from the DNA. The sample contains about 490,000 clones, 60% to 85% of which appear only once. Healthy HIV-negative adults with no recent acute infections or vaccinations were recruited as donors. Only Caucasian adults living in Nashville, Tennessee made up the donor group. When samples were unsorted, around 90 million PBMCs were used for genomic DNA. The CDR3 has 15 amino acids. Germline-derived CDR1 and CDR2 are MDHEN and SYDVKM. V trimming: 4 bases; J trimming: 7 bases; junction bases outside the gene matches: 11.

The receptor was isolated from a woman between 40 and 50 years old in good health. Some clones in this sample may be carry-over from other donors' samples. The specimen sequenced was PBMCs. The V call is TRBV28, the J call TRBJ2-5, with 8 nucleotides matching TRBD2. CDR3 bases: TGTGCCAGCAGTTCCCTGGGACTAGTCCGGGGGACCCAGTACTTC. Translated, it gives CASSSLGLVRGTQYF. Full variable domain (remainder filled in from reference TRBV28 and TRBJ2-5): DVKVTQSSRYLVKRTGEKVFLECVQDMDHENMFWYRQDPGLGLRLIYFSYDVKMKEKGDIPEGYSVSREKKERFSLILESASTNQTSMYLCASSSLGLVRGTQYFGPGTRLLVL.